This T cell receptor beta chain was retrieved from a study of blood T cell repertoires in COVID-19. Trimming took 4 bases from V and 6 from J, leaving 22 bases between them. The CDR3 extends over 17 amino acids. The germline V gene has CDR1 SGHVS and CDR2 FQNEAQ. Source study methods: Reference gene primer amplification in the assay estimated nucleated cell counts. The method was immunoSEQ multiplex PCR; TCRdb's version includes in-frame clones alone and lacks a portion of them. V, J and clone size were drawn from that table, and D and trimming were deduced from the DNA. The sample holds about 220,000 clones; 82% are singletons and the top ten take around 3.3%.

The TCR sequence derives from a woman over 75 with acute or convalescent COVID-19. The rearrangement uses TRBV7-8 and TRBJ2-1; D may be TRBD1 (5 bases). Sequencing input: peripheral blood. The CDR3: CASSSGQGWSMVNEQFF. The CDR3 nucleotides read TGTGCCAGCAGCTCAGGGCAGGGCTGGAGTATGGTCAATGAGCAGTTCTTC.